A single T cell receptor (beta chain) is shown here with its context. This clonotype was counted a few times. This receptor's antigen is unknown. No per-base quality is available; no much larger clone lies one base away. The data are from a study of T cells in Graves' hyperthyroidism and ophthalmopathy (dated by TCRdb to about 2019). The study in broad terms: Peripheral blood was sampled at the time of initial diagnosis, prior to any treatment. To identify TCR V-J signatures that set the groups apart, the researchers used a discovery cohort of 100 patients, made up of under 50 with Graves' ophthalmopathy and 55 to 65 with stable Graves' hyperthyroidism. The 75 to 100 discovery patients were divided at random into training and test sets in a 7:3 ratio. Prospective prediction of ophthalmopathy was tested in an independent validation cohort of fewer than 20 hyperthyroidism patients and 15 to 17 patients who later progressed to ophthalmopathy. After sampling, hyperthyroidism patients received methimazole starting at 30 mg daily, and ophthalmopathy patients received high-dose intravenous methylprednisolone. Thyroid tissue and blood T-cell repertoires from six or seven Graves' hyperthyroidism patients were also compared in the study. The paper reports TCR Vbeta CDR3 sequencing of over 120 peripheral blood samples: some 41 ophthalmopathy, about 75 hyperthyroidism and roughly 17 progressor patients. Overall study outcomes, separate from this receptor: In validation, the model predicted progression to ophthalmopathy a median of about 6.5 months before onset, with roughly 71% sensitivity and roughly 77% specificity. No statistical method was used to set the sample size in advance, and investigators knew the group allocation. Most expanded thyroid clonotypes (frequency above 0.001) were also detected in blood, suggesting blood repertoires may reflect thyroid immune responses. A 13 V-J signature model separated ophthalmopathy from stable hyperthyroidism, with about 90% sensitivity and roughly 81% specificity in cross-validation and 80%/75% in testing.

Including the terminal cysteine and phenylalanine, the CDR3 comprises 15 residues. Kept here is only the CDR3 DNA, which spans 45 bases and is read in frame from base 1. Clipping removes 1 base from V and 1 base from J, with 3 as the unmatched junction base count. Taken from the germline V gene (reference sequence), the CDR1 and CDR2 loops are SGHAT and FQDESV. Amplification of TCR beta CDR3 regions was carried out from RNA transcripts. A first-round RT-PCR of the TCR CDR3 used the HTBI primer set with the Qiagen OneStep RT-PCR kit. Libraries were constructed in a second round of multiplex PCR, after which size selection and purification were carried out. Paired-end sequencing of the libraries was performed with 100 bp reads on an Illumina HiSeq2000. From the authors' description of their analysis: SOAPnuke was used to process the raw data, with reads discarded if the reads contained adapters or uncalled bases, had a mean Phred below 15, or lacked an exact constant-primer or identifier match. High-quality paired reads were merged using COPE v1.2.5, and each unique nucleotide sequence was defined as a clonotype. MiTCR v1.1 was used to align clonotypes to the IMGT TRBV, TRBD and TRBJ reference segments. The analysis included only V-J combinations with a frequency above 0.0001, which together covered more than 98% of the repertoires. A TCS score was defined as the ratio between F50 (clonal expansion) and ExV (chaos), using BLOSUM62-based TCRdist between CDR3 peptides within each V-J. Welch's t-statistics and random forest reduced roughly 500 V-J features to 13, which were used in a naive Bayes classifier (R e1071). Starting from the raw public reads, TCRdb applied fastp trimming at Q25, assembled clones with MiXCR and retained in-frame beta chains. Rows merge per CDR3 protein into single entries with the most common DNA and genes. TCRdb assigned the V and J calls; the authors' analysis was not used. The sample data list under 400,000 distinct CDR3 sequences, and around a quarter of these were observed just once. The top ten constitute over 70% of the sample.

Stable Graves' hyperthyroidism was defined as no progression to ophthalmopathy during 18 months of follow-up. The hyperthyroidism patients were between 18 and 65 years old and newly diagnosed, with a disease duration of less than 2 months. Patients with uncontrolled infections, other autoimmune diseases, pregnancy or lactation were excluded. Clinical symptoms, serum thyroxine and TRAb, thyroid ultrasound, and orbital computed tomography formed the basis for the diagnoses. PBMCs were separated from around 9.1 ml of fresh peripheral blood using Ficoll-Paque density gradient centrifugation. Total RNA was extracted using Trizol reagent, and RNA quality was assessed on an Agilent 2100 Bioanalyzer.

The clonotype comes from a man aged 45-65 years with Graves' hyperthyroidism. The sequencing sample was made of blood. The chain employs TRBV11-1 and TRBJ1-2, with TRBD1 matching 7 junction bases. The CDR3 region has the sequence CASSLGQGGNYGYTF. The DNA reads TGTGCCAGCAGCTTAGGACAGGGAGGTAACTATGGCTACACCTTC.